This TCR beta chain was profiled in a study of CD8 T cells in Susac syndrome. The CDR3 is 15 amino acids. Trimming took 4 bases from V and 6 from J, leaving 14 bases between them. Germline V CDR1 and CDR2: KGHDR, SFDVKD. When the RNA was reverse transcribed, random hexamers were used with an input of roughly 0.45 to 1 ug. From the immunoSEQ multiplex PCR reads, TCRdb called clonotypes with MiXCR, one entry per CDR3 protein. The table lists roughly 130,000 distinct CDR3 sequences, about 95% of them singletons, with roughly 0.11% in the top ten. The clonotype was recovered from a human donor in good health. J is TRBJ2-2 and V is TRBV24-1, with D possibly matching TRBD2 (6 bases). Sequencing was done on a sample of CD4+ T cells from PBMCs. The CDR3, as DNA: TGTGCCACCAGTGACCCCCGAGCGGGCCCCGGGGAGCTGTTTTTT. This sequence encodes CATSDPRAGPGELFF.